The entry below gives a single T cell receptor (beta chain) sequence along with its context. Its antigen remains unidentified. Nothing much larger sits one base from this clone, and base qualities are not available. Each donor gave one peripheral blood draw, approximately 120 mL on average, collected into heparinised tubes. Naive, central memory, regulatory and stem cell-like memory CD4+ T cells were sorted on a BD FACSAria II using a panel including CD45RO, CCR7, CD25, CD127, CD95 and CD27. Purity was above 95% for every sorted population. PBMCs were separated immediately by Lymphoprep density gradient centrifugation and were stained directly, without being cultured. To minimize batch effects, samples were stained and sorted in pairs, one healthy donor with one patient per experiment. These data come from a study of beta chain features in type 1 diabetes listed by TCRdb under 2018. Study-wide context: Mean age, gender distribution, total cell number and subset yield were not different between patients and healthy donors. A total of about 110 million sorted cells were examined across all samples, and the number of cells per subset was strongly correlated with RNA yield. The study compared TCRB repertoires of sorted circulating CD4+ T cell subsets between recently diagnosed type 1 diabetes patients and matched healthy donors. Whereas all 30 or so donors provided naive and central memory subsets, regulatory and stem cell-like memory subsets were isolated from just 8 patients and roughly eight healthy donors.

The High Capacity cDNA Reverse Transcription Kit was used to reverse transcribe all of the isolated RNA, meaning that expressed TCRB transcripts were what got sequenced. Naive, central memory and regulatory T cell samples underwent deep immunoSEQ sequencing, averaging approximately 3.3 million total reads per sample. Sorted cells were lysed in RLT buffer and RNA was extracted with DNase-treated RNeasy Micro or Mini kits, depending on cell number. To prevent cross-contamination, each cell subset was processed individually, whereas patient and healthy donor samples were processed jointly. The immunoSEQ multiplex PCR was used to amplify TCRB sequences from cDNA, yielding 87-bp fragments that span the CDR3 region. Sequencing of the amplicons was performed on the Illumina HiSeq platform. The paper's data handling went like this. PCR bias was computationally corrected using synthetic template baselines, reads within Hamming distance 2 were collapsed, and singletons that could not be merged were discarded. Reads were aligned against IMGT to assign V, D and J genes, CDR3 length and insertions or deletions at six rearrangement sites. Clonotype counts were normalized to sorted cell number within each subset before computing true diversity and Gini coefficients with the tcR R package. The overlap coefficient, calculated on TCRB nucleotide sequences, was used to measure repertoire sharing. Out-of-frame TCRB sequences from naive cells were analyzed to stand in for the pre-selection repertoire. The table comes from immuneACCESS by way of TCRdb, which keeps in-frame sequences with V and J called. Part of the clones is missing from these tables; in studies checked, under half for an unresolved V gene and the rest for unknown reasons. V and J calls and clone size are copied from that table; D and trimming were computed from the DNA. Within this sample are about 470,000 clones, with around 30% of them counted one time only. The top ten hold more than 0.055% of the sample.

From its cysteine to its phenylalanine, the CDR3 spans 14 amino acids. Only the CDR3 DNA is retained, 42 bases long and in frame from the first base. From the germline V gene, CDR1 is SGHRS and CDR2 is YFSETQ. V is trimmed back by 4 bases and J by 6 bases, and the junction contains 6 bases that no gene match accounts for. What the work shows at the level of the full study, not this receptor alone: Because cDNA rather than genomic DNA was sequenced, highly expressing activated cells could have been over-represented, although no difference in activation and CD3 levels was found between groups. At VDJ recombination sites, type 1 diabetes patients had fewer insertions and more deleted nucleotides, which implies abnormalities in thymic rearrangement. Type 1 diabetes patients showed a moderate but significant shortening of TCRB CDR3 length in all four CD4+ subsets. Because small numbers of individuals were included in the HLA sub-analyses, any influence of HLA type on TCRB rearrangement was left unresolved. Shorter templates might be favored by PCR, yet because patient and control samples were amplified and corrected together, any such skew would affect both groups equally. Naive, central memory and regulatory TCRB repertoires appeared to be more similar among patients than among healthy donors.

Sequencing input: naive CD4+ T cells from blood. Interpreted using the paper, the cell subset or site label stands for: true naive CD4+ T cells. The receptor's source is a man aged 18 to 30 in good health. In this chain, TRBV5-1 is recombined with TRBJ2-2, and TRBD2 aligns with 7 junction nucleotides. The bases are TGCGCCAGCAGCCCGGGACTAAGTGCCGGGGAGCTGTTTTTT. It translates as CASSPGLSAGELFF.